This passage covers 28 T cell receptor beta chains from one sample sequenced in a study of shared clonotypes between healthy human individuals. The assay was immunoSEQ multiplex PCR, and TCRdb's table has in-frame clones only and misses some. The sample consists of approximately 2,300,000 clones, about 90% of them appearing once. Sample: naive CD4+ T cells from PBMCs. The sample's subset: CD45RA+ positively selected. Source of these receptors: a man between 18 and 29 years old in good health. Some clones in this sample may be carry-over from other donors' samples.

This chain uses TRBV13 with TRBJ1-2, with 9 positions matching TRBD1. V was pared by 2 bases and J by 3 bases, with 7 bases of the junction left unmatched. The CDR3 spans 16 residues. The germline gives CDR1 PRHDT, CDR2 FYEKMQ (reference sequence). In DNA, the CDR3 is TGTGCCAGCAGCTTACCTCGCACAGGGGGCGACTATGGCTACACCTTC. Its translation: CASSLPRTGGDYGYTF. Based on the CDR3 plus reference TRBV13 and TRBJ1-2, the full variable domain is AAGVIQSPRHLIKEKRETATLKCYPIPRHDTVYWYQQGPGQDPQFLISFYEKMQSDKGSIPDRFSAQQFSDYHSELNMSSLELGDSALYFCASSLPRTGGDYGYTFGSGTRLTVV.

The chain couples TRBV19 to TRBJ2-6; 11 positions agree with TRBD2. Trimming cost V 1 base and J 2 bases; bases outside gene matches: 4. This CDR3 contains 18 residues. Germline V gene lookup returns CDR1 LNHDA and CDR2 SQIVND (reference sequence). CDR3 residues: CASSIGSGRVPGANVLTF. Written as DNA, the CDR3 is TGTGCCAGTAGTATAGGTAGCGGGAGGGTCCCTGGGGCCAACGTCCTGACTTTC.

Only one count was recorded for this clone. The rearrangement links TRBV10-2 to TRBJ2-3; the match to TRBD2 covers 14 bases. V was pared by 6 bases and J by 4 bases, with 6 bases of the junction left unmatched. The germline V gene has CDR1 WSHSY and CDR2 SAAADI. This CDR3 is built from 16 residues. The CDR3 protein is CASSPRLAGGPDTQYF. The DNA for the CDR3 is TGCGCCAGCAGCCCTAGACTAGCGGGAGGGCCAGATACGCAGTATTTT.

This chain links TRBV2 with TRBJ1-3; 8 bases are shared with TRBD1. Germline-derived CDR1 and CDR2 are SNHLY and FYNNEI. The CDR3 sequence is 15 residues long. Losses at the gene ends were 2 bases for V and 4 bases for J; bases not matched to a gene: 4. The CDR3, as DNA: TGTGCCAGCAGTGAAACAGGGGGTTACGGAAACACCATATATTTT. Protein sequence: CASSETGGYGNTIYF.

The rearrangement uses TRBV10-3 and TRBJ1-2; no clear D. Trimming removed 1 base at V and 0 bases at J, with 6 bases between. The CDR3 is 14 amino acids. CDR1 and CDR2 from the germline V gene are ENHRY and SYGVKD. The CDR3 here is CAISELSSNYGYTF. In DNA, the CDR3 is TGTGCCATCAGTGAGTTGAGTTCTAACTATGGCTACACCTTC.

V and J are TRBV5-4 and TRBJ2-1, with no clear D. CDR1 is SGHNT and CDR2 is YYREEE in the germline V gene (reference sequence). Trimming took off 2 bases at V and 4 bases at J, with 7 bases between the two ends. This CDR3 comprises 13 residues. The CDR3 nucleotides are TGTGCCAGCAGCTTTGTAGAGTACAATGAGCAGTTCTTC. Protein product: CASSFVEYNEQFF.

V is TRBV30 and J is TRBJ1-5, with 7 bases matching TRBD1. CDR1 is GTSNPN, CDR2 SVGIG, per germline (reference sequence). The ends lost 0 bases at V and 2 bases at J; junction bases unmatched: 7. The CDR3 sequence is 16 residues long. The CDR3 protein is CAWSVGRGLGNQPQHF. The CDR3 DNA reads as TGTGCCTGGAGTGTGGGAAGGGGGCTCGGCAATCAGCCCCAGCATTTT.

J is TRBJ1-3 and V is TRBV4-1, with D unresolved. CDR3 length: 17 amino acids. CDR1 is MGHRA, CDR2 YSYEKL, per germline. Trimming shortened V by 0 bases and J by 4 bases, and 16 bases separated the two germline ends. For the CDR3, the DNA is TGCGCCAGCAGCCAAGAGGTGAGACATCTGCCAGGAAACACCATATATTTT. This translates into CASSQEVRHLPGNTIYF.

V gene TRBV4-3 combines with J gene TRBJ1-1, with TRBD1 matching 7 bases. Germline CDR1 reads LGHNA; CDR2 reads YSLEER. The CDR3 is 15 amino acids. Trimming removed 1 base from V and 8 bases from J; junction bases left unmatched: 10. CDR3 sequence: CASSQVLTGHSEAFF. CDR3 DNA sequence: TGCGCCAGCAGCCAAGTCTTGACAGGGCACTCCGAAGCTTTCTTT.

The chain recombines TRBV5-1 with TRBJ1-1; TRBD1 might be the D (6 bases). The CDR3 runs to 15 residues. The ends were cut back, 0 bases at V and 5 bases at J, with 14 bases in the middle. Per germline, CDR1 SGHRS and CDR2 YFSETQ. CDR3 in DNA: TGCGCCAGCAGCTTGGTCACAGGGAGTGGGACTGAAGCTTTCTTT. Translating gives CASSLVTGSGTEAFF.

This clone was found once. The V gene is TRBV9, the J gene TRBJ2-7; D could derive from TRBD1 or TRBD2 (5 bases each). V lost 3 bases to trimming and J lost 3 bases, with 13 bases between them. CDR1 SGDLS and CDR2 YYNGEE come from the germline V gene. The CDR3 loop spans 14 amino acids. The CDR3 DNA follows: TGTGCCAGCAGCGAGCGAGGGGCCGTCTACGAGCAGTACTTC. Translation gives CASSERGAVYEQYF. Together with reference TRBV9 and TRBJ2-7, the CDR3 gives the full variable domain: DSGVTQTPKHLITATGQRVTLRCSPRSGDLSVYWYQQSLDQGLQFLIQYYNGEERAKGNILERFSAQQFPDLHSELNLSSLELGDSALYFCASSERGAVYEQYFGPGTRLTVT.

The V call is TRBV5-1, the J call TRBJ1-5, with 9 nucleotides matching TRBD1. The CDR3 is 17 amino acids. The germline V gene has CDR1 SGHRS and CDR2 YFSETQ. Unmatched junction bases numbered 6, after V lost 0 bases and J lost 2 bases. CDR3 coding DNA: TGCGCCAGCAGCTTGGGACAGGGGGGTGCTGGCAATCAGCCCCAGCATTTT. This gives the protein CASSLGQGGAGNQPQHF.

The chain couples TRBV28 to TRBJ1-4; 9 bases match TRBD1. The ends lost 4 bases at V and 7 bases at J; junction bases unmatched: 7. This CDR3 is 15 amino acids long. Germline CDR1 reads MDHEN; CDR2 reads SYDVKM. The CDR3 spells CASSWTGASFEKLFF. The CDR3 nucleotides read TGTGCCAGCAGTTGGACAGGGGCCTCCTTTGAAAAACTGTTTTTT.

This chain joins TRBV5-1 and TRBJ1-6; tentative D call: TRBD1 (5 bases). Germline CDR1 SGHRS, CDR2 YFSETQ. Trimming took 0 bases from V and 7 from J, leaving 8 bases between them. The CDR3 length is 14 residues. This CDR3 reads CASSLGDVNSPLHF. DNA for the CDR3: TGCGCCAGCAGCTTGGGGGACGTAAATTCACCCCTCCACTTT.

CDR3 amino acids: CASSFSLGGETQYF. CDR3 nucleotides: TGCGCCAGCAGCTTCAGTCTGGGTGGCGAGACCCAGTACTTC. This chain links TRBV5-1 with TRBJ2-5; D not resolved. There are 14 residues in the CDR3. The germline gives CDR1 SGHRS, CDR2 YFSETQ. The V and J ends lost 2 bases and 5 bases respectively, with 13 bases between them.

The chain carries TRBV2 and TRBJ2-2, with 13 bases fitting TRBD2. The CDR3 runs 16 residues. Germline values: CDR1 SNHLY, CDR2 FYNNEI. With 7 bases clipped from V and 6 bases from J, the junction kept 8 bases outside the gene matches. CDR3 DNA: TGTGCCAGCAAAAGGACTAGCGGGAGTAGGGCCGGGGAGCTGTTTTTT. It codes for CASKRTSGSRAGELFF.

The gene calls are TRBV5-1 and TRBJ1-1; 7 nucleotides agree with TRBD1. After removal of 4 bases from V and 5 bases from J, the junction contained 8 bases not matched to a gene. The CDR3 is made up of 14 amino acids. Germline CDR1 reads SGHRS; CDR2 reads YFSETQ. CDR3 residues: CASSRGGGATEAFF. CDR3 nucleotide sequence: TGCGCCAGCAGCCGGGGAGGGGGCGCGACTGAAGCTTTCTTT.

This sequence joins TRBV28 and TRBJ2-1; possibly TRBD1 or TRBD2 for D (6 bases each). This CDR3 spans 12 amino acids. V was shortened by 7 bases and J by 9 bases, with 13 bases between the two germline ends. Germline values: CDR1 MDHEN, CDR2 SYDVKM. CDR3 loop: CASMVGGIEQFF. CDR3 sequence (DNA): TGTGCCAGCATGGTGGGGGGCATTGAGCAGTTCTTC.

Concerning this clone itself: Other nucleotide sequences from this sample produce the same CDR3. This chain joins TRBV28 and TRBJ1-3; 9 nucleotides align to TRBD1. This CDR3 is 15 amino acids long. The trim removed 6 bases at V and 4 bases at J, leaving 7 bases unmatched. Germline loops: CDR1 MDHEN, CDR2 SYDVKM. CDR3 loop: CASSLRTGAGNTIYF. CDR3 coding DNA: TGTGCCAGCAGCCTGAGGACAGGGGCGGGAAACACCATATATTTT. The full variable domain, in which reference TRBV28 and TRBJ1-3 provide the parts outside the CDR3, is DVKVTQSSRYLVKRTGEKVFLECVQDMDHENMFWYRQDPGLGLRLIYFSYDVKMKEKGDIPEGYSVSREKKERFSLILESASTNQTSMYLCASSLRTGAGNTIYFGEGSWLTVV.

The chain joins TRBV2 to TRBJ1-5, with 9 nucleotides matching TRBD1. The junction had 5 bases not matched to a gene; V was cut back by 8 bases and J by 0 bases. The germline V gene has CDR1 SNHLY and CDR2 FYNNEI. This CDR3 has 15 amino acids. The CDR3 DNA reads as TGTGCCAGCGCGGGGACAGGGTTTAGCAATCAGCCCCAGCATTTT. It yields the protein CASAGTGFSNQPQHF.

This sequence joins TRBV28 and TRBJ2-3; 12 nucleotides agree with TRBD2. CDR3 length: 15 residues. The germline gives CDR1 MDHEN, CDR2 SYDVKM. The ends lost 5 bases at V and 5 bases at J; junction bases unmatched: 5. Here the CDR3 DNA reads TGTGCCAGCAGTCAACTAGCGGGAGGTGGAGATACGCAGTATTTT. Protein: CASSQLAGGGDTQYF.

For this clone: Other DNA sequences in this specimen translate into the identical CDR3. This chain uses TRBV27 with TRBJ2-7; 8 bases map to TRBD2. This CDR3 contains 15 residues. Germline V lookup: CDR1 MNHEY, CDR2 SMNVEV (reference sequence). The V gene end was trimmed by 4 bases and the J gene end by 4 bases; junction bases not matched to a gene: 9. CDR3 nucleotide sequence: TGTGCCAGCAGTTCCCTAGCTAGCGGGTCGTACGAGCAGTACTTC. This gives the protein CASSSLASGSYEQYF.

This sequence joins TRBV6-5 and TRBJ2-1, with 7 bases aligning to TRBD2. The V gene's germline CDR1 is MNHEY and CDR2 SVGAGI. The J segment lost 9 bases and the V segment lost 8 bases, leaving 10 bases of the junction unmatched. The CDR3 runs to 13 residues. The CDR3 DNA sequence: TGTGCCAGCCTTCCGGGGAGGGTGGGTGAGCAGTTCTTC. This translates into CASLPGRVGEQFF.

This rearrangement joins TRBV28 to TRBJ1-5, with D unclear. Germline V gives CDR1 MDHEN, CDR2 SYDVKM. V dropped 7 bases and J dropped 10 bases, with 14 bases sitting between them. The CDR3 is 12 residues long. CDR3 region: CASTRTKGPQHF. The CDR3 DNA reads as TGTGCCAGCACCCGGACGAAAGGTCCCCAGCATTTT.

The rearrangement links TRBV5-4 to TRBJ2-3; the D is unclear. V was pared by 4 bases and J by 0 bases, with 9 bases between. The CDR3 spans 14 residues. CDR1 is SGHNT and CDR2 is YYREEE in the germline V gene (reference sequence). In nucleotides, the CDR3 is TGTGCCAGCAGCAGGACCCCGAGCACAGATACGCAGTATTTT. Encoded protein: CASSRTPSTDTQYF.

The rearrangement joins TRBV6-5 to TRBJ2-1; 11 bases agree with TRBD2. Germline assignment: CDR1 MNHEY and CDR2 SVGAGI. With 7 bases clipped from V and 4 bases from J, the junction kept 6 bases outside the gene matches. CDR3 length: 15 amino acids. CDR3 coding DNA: TGTGCCAGCACCAATAGCGGGAGGGGTTACAATGAGCAGTTCTTC. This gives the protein CASTNSGRGYNEQFF.

CDR3 sequence reads: CASSLNSGGGYEQYF. In nucleotides, the CDR3 is TGTGCCAGCAGCTTAAATTCAGGGGGAGGTTACGAGCAGTACTTC. The V call is TRBV7-3, the J call TRBJ2-7; the D gene is possibly TRBD1 (7 bases). V shed 1 base and J shed 4 bases, with 14 bases lying between them. Germline CDR1 SGHTA, CDR2 FQGTGA. The CDR3 covers 15 residues.

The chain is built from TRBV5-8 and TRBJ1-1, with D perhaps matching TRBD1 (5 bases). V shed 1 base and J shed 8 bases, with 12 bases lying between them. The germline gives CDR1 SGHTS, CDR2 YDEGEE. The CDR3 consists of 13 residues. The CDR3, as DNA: TGTGCCAGCAGCTTGATTAGGAGGGGCGAAGCTTTCTTT. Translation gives CASSLIRRGEAFF.